The 32 T cell receptor beta chains reported below all come from one sample, sequenced in a study of STAT5B mutations in CD4+ large granular lymphocyte leukemia (dated by TCRdb to 2021 to 2024). Library method: the immunoSEQ multiplex PCR assay. TCRdb holds this immuneACCESS table with in-frame rearrangements only. Some clones are missing; in checked studies, unresolved V genes explain under half, and the rest has no known cause. Within this sample are around 23,000 clones, with about 81% of them counted one time only. The ten largest account for around 9.2% of the sample. The specimen sequenced was CD4+ T cells from blood buffy coats. The receptors were sampled from a human donor in good health.

This chain uses TRBV7-2 with TRBJ2-3; 10 nucleotides line up with TRBD2. Germline assignment: CDR1 SGHTA and CDR2 FQGNSA. Losses at the gene ends were 3 bases for V and 1 base for J; bases not matched to a gene: 4. The CDR3 is 16 amino acids. The CDR3 DNA reads TGTGCCAGCAGCTTCACCGGGACTAGCGGCACAGATACGCAGTATTTT. It encodes CASSFTGTSGTDTQYF.

The chain links TRBV7-2 to TRBJ1-2, with a possible D match to TRBD1 (6 bases). V was trimmed by 4 bases and J by 6 bases, leaving 15 bases between them. Germline CDR1 and CDR2: SGHTA and FQGNSA. The CDR3 sequence is 14 residues long. For the CDR3, the DNA is TGTGCCAGCAGCTCAAAACAGGGCGACGATGGCTACACCTTC. Its protein is CASSSKQGDDGYTF.

For the CDR3, the DNA is TGCGCCAGCAGCCAGGGAGCGGGGGTGATATACAATGAGCAGTTCTTC. This gives the protein CASSQGAGVIYNEQFF. The chain joins TRBV5-1 to TRBJ2-1; 8 bases agree with TRBD2. The germline CDR1 and CDR2 sequences are SGHRS and YFSETQ. The CDR3 has 16 residues. The trim removed 4 bases at V and 4 bases at J, leaving 10 bases unmatched.

Here the CDR3 DNA reads TGTGCCTGGATCCAACCAGGGGGGAGTTACGAGCAGTACTTC. Protein sequence: CAWIQPGGSYEQYF. The chain has TRBV30 and TRBJ2-7, with D perhaps matching TRBD1 (7 bases). CDR1 is GTSNPN, CDR2 SVGIG, per germline (reference sequence). V was pared by 4 bases and J by 4 bases, with 17 bases between. The CDR3 contains 14 residues.

This clone was recorded a few times. The chain carries TRBV2 and TRBJ1-6; weak D call: TRBD1 (6 bases). This CDR3 is built from 14 residues. The V gene's germline CDR1 is SNHLY and CDR2 FYNNEI. V was trimmed by 7 bases and J by 10 bases, leaving 17 bases between them. This CDR3 reads CASTLRGQGSPLHF. CDR3 DNA: TGTGCCAGCACCCTGAGGGGACAAGGGTCACCCCTCCACTTT.

V usage is TRBV5-4 and J usage is TRBJ1-1, with TRBD1 identical over 7 bases. The CDR3 length is 15 residues. Losses at the gene ends were 4 bases for V and 2 bases for J; bases not matched to a gene: 8. Germline values: CDR1 SGHNT, CDR2 YYREEE (reference sequence). The CDR3 nucleotides read TGTGCCAGCAGCCCAGGGGGGACAGCCAACACTGAAGCTTTCTTT. This gives the protein CASSPGGTANTEAFF.

The chain uses TRBV7-2 and TRBJ2-3; 10 bases agree with TRBD2. J was trimmed by 6 bases and V by 6 bases; bases with no gene match: 6. The CDR3 is 14 residues long. Germline CDR1 and CDR2: SGHTA and FQGNSA. This chain's CDR3 is CASRPSGSYDTQYF. The CDR3 nucleotides are TGTGCCAGCAGACCTAGCGGGAGTTACGATACGCAGTATTTT. The whole variable domain, filled in from reference TRBV7-2 and TRBJ2-3, reads GAGVSQSPSNKVTEKGKDVELRCDPISGHTALYWYRQSLGQGLEFLIYFQGNSAPDKSGLPSDRFSAERTGGSVSTLTIQRTQQEDSAVYLCASRPSGSYDTQYFGPGTRLTVL.

The chain couples TRBV29-1 to TRBJ2-5, with D perhaps matching TRBD1 (8 bases). The last part of the DNA fits TRBJ2-7 better; the J call may be wrong. Germline V gives CDR1 SQVTM, CDR2 ANQGSEA. This CDR3 is built from 14 residues. CDR3 region: CSAGRTGTTYEQYF. The CDR3 DNA is TGCAGCGCCGGGAGGACAGGGACAACCTACGAGCAGTACTTC.

The V and J genes are TRBV27 and TRBJ2-7; 8 bases are a match to TRBD2. The germline V gene has CDR1 MNHEY and CDR2 SMNVEV (reference sequence). The CDR3 has 15 amino acids. With 2 bases clipped from V and 3 bases from J, the junction kept 6 bases outside the gene matches. The chain's CDR3 is CASSLIAGGNYEQYF. DNA for the CDR3: TGTGCCAGCAGTTTAATCGCGGGAGGCAACTACGAGCAGTACTTC.

The V call is TRBV6-5, the J call TRBJ1-2; TRBD1 agrees at 10 bases. The CDR3 loop spans 15 amino acids. After removal of 6 bases from V and 7 bases from J, the junction contained 11 bases not matched to a gene. Germline V gene data show CDR1 as MNHEY and CDR2 as SVGAGI. Here the CDR3 reads CASRPIGQGVIGYTF. The CDR3 DNA follows: TGTGCCAGCAGGCCCATCGGACAGGGGGTAATTGGCTACACCTTC.

The genes are TRBV28 and TRBJ2-2; 15 bases match TRBD2. This CDR3 is 13 amino acids long. Per the germline V gene, CDR1 is MDHEN and CDR2 is SYDVKM. The CDR3 loop reads CGTSGRVAGELFF. The CDR3 DNA follows: TGTGGGACTAGCGGGAGGGTCGCCGGGGAGCTGTTTTTT.

This clone was found a few times. This chain joins TRBV7-9 and TRBJ1-1, with 7 positions matching TRBD1. The CDR3 runs 14 residues. Germline assignment: CDR1 SEHNR and CDR2 FQNEAQ (reference sequence). V was clipped by 2 bases and J by 4 bases; unmatched bases: 4. The CDR3 DNA reads TGTGCCAGCAGCTTAACACAGGGGATCACTGAAGCTTTCTTT. The encoded protein is CASSLTQGITEAFF.

The rearrangement links TRBV5-1 to TRBJ2-5; D uncertain. The tail of the sequence fits TRBJ2-7 better, so the J call may be wrong. This CDR3 comprises 14 residues. Germline loops: CDR1 SGHRS, CDR2 YFSETQ. The CDR3 region has the DNA TGCGCCAGCAGCAAGGAGTTTCCGTCCTACGAGCAGTACTTC. Translated: CASSKEFPSYEQYF.

This chain joins TRBV5-1 and TRBJ2-5; 9 positions agree with TRBD2. After removal of 4 bases from V and 5 bases from J, the junction contained 6 bases not matched to a gene. CDR1 and CDR2 from the germline V gene are SGHRS and YFSETQ. The CDR3 extends over 14 amino acids. The CDR3 DNA follows: TGCGCCAGCAGCGGGGGACTAGCAGTGGAGACCCAGTACTTC. Its protein is CASSGGLAVETQYF.

The chain recombines TRBV11-2 with TRBJ2-7; a possible D gene is TRBD2 (6 bases). The germline V and J ends were trimmed by 1 base and 3 bases, with 19 bases remaining between them. Germline V CDR1 and CDR2: SGHAT, FQNNGV. This CDR3 is 17 amino acids long. The CDR3 protein is CASSLGSSGGKNYEQYF. In nucleotides, the CDR3 is TGTGCCAGCAGCTTAGGAAGTTCTGGCGGGAAAAACTACGAGCAGTACTTC.

The chain combines TRBV6-5 with TRBJ1-5, with 7 nucleotides matching TRBD1. V dropped 5 bases and J dropped 11; count of bases not matched to a gene: 12. The CDR3 length is 14 residues. In germline, CDR1 is MNHEY, CDR2 SVGAGI. CDR3: CASSPTGSWLAQHF. CDR3 nucleotides: TGTGCCAGCAGTCCGACAGGGTCCTGGTTAGCCCAGCATTTT.

The J gene is TRBJ2-1, the V gene TRBV28; 9 positions agree with TRBD2. V was clipped by 8 bases and J by 7 bases; unmatched bases: 12. Germline loops: CDR1 MDHEN, CDR2 SYDVKM. CDR3 length equals 15 residues. CDR3 protein: CASGSGRERVNEQFF. In nucleotides, the CDR3 is TGTGCCAGCGGTAGCGGGAGAGAAAGAGTGAATGAGCAGTTCTTC.

The chain couples TRBV7-2 to TRBJ2-3; D perhaps matches TRBD2 (7 bases). Germline V gene lookup returns CDR1 SGHTA and CDR2 FQGNSA. Deletions cut 2 bases from V and 6 bases from J, with 21 bases between. The CDR3 has 17 residues. The chain's CDR3 is CASSLRLGGGQPDTQYF. The CDR3 DNA reads as TGTGCCAGCAGCTTAAGATTGGGCGGGGGCCAGCCGGATACGCAGTATTTT.

The table lists this clone with a few counts. The chain carries TRBV6-1 and TRBJ1-1; 7 bases are a match to TRBD1. V trimming: 4 bases; J trimming: 8 bases; junction bases outside the gene matches: 1. There are 11 residues in the CDR3. Per the germline V gene, CDR1 is MNHNS and CDR2 is SASEGT. CDR3 region: CASSGDSEAFF. The CDR3 region has the DNA TGTGCCAGCAGTGGGGACAGCGAAGCTTTCTTT.

J is TRBJ1-5 and V is TRBV28; D is uncertain. This CDR3 comprises 13 residues. V dropped 6 bases and J dropped 4 bases, with 10 bases sitting between them. CDR1 and CDR2 from the germline V gene are MDHEN and SYDVKM. The CDR3 DNA reads TGTGCCAGCAGGAGTTTTGCTAATCAGCCCCAGCATTTT. This encodes CASRSFANQPQHF.

V usage is TRBV6-5 and J usage is TRBJ2-7; no reliable D call. The germline V and J ends were trimmed by 3 bases and 3 bases, with 3 bases remaining between them. This CDR3 is 11 amino acids long. CDR1 and CDR2 from the germline V gene are MNHEY and SVGAGI. CDR3 in DNA: TGTGCCAGCAGTTATTTCTACGAGCAGTACTTC. It translates to CASSYFYEQYF.

This chain joins TRBV19 and TRBJ1-5; D may be TRBD1 (5 bases). The germline gives CDR1 LNHDA, CDR2 SQIVND (reference sequence). V lost 7 bases to trimming and J lost 3 bases, with 19 bases between them. This CDR3 has 16 residues. The CDR3 DNA reads TGTGCCAGTACTCCGTCGGTAGACAGATACAATCAGCCCCAGCATTTT. Amino acids: CASTPSVDRYNQPQHF.

J is TRBJ1-5 and V is TRBV23-1; no clear D. TRBV23-1 has ORF status, its function being uncertain. Trimming took off 1 base at V and 0 bases at J, with 13 bases between the two ends. The CDR3 runs 17 residues. This CDR3 reads CASSQYLDHHSNQPQHF. Here the CDR3 DNA reads TGCGCCAGCAGTCAATACTTGGACCATCATAGCAATCAGCCCCAGCATTTT.

The rearrangement links TRBV7-8 to TRBJ1-2; D gene uncertain. The CDR3 spans 13 residues. The V gene's germline CDR1 is SGHVS and CDR2 FQNEAQ. The germline V and J ends were trimmed by 0 bases and 2 bases, with 4 bases remaining between them. The CDR3: CASSLAGNYGYTF. CDR3 in DNA: TGTGCCAGCAGCTTAGCAGGGAACTATGGCTACACCTTC.

J is TRBJ2-7 and V is TRBV4-3; D possibly corresponds to TRBD1 (5 bases). Trimming took 0 bases from V and 4 from J, leaving 7 bases between them. Germline lookup yields CDR1 LGHNA and CDR2 YSLEER. The CDR3 is made up of 13 amino acids. The CDR3 DNA is TGCGCCAGCAGCCAAGAGAGACAGTACGAGCAGTACTTC. This encodes CASSQERQYEQYF.

The rearrangement links TRBV12-2 to TRBJ2-5; TRBD2, the D gene given by the table, was not confirmed from the DNA. TRBV12-2 is shown as a pseudogene. The CDR3 spans 16 residues. CDR3 sequence reads: CASRLVRGQIQETQYF. CDR3 sequence (DNA): TGTGCAAGTCGCTTAGTTCGCGGGCAGATCCAAGAGACCCAGTACTTC.

This clone has only a few counts. The chain employs TRBV2 and TRBJ1-1; D is ambiguous. This CDR3 is built from 14 residues. Germline values: CDR1 SNHLY, CDR2 FYNNEI. V dropped 2 bases and J dropped 5 bases, with 12 bases sitting between them. CDR3 amino acids: CASSEREPGTEAFF. The CDR3 DNA follows: TGTGCCAGCAGTGAAAGGGAGCCGGGTACTGAAGCTTTCTTT.

The gene calls are TRBV5-1 and TRBJ2-5; 8 positions agree with TRBD2. The J call is doubtful: the DNA matches TRBJ2-7 better. The CDR3 extends over 15 amino acids. CDR1 and CDR2 (germline): SGHRS, YFSETQ. CDR3 nucleotide sequence: TGCGCCAGCAGCGTCGGGGGAGCGGGAGCTTACGAGCAGTACTTC. It yields the protein CASSVGGAGAYEQYF.

This rearrangement joins TRBV28 to TRBJ1-5, with D possibly being TRBD1 (5 bases). Germline values: CDR1 MDHEN, CDR2 SYDVKM. The germline V and J ends were trimmed by 5 bases and 6 bases, with 14 bases remaining between them. CDR3 length equals 14 residues. This CDR3 is CASSPPGAGQPQHF. The CDR3 region has the DNA TGTGCCAGCAGTCCTCCTGGGGCTGGTCAGCCCCAGCATTTT.

CDR3 sequence: CASSFRRGQGSYEQYF. In nucleotides, the CDR3 is TGTGCCAGCAGCTTCCGTCGAGGACAGGGCTCCTACGAGCAGTACTTC. V and J are TRBV5-8 and TRBJ2-7; 8 bases are shared with TRBD1. The V gene's germline CDR1 is SGHTS and CDR2 YDEGEE. The CDR3 length is 16 residues. V lost 2 bases, J lost 0 bases, and 7 bases stayed unmatched.

This clone was seen a single time. CDR3 region: CASSFGSGNTIYF. In nucleotides, the CDR3 is TGTGCCAGCAGCTTCGGCTCTGGAAACACCATATATTTT. The chain recombines TRBV7-9 with TRBJ1-3; D remains ambiguous. Trimming shortened V by 3 bases and J by 0 bases, and 3 bases separated the two germline ends. The CDR3 is made up of 13 amino acids. Germline-derived CDR1 and CDR2 are SEHNR and FQNEAQ (reference sequence).

This chain connects TRBV11-2 to TRBJ2-3; 7 bases align to TRBD2. This CDR3 spans 17 amino acids. The germline V gene encodes CDR1 SGHAT and CDR2 FQNNGV. The V gene end was trimmed by 2 bases and the J gene end by 1 base; junction bases not matched to a gene: 9. CDR3 loop: CASSLSPGGGGTDTQYF. In DNA form, the CDR3 reads TGTGCCAGCAGCTTATCCCCTGGGGGGGGTGGCACAGATACGCAGTATTTT.